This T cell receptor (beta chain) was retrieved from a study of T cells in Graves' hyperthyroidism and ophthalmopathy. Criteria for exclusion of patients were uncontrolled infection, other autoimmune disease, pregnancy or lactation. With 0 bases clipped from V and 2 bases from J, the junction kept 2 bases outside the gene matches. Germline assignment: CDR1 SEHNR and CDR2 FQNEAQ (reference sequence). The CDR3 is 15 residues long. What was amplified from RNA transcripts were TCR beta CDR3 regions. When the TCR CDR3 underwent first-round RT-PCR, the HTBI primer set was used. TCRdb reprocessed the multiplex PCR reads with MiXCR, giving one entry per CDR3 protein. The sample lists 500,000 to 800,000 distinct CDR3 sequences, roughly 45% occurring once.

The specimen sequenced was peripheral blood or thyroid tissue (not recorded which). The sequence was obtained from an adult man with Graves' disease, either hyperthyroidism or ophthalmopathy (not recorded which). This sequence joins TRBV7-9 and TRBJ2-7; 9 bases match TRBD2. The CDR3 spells CASSLASSGTYEQYF. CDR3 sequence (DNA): TGTGCCAGCAGCTTAGCGTCTAGCGGGACCTACGAGCAGTACTTC.